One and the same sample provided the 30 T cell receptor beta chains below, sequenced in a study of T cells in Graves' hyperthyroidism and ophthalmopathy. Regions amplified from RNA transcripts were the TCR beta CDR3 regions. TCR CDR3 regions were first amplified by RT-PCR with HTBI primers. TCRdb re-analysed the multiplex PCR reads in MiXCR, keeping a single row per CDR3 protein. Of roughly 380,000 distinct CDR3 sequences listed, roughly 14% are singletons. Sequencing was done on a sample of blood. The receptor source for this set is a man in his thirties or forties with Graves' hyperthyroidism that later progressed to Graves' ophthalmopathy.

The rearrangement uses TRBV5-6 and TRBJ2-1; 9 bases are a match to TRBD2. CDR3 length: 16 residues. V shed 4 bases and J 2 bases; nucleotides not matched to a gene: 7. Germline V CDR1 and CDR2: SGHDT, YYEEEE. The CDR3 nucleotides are TGTGCCAGCAGCAAAATAGCGGGGGACACCTACAATGAGCAGTTCTTC. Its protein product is CASSKIAGDTYNEQFF.

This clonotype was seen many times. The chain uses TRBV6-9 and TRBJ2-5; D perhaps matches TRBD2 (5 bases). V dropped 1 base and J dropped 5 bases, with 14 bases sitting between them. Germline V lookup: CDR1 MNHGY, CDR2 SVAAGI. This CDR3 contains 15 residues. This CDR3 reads CASSYLATSLETQYF. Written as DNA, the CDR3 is TGTGCCAGCAGTTATTTGGCAACTAGTTTGGAGACCCAGTACTTC.

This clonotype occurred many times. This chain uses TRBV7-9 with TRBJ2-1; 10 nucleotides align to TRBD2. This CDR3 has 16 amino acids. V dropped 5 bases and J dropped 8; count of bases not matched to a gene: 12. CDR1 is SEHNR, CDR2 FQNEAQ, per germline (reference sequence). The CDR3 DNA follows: TGTGCCAGCAGCGGTACGAGCGGGGGGGCCCCCGATGAGCAGTTCTTC. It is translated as CASSGTSGGAPDEQFF.

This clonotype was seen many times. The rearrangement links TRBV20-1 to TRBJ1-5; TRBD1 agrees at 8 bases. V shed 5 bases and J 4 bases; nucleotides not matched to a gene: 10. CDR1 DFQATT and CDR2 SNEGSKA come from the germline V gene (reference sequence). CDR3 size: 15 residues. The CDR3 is CSAPLEQGANQPQHF. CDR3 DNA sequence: TGCAGTGCTCCGCTCGAGCAGGGGGCGAATCAGCCCCAGCATTTT.

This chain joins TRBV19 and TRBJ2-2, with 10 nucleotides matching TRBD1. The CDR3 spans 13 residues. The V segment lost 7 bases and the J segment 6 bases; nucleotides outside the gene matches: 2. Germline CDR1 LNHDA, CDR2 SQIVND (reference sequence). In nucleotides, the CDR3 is TGTGCCAGTACCGGGACAGGGGCCGGGGAGCTGTTTTTT. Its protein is CASTGTGAGELFF.

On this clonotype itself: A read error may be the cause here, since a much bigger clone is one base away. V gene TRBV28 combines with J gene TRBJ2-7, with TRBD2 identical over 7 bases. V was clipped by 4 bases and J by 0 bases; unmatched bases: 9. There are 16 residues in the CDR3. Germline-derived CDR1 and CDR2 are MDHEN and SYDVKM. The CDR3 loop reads CASSSQLARSSYEQYF. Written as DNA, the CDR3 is TGTGCCAGCAGTTCCCAACTAGCGAGGAGCTCCTACGAGCAGTACTTC.

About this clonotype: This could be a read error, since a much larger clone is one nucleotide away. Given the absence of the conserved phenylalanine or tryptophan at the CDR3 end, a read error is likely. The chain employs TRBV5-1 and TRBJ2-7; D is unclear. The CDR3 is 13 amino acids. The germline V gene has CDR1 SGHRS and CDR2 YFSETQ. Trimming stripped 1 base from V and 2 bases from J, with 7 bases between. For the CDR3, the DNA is TGCGCCAGCAGCTTGTCCAGTACCTACGAGCAGTACCTC. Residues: CASSLSSTYEQYL.

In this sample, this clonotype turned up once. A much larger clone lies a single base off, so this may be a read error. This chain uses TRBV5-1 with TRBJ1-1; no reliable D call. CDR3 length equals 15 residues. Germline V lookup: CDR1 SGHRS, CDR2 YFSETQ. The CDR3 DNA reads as TGCGCCAGCAGCTTGAGAACACCTACGAACACTGAATCTTTCTTT. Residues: CASSLRTPTNTESFF.

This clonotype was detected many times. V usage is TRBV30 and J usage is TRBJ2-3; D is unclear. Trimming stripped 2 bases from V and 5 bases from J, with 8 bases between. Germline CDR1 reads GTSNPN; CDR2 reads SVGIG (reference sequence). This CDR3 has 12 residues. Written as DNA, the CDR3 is TGTGCCTGGAGTCCTTTTGGAGATACGCAGTATTTT. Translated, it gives CAWSPFGDTQYF.

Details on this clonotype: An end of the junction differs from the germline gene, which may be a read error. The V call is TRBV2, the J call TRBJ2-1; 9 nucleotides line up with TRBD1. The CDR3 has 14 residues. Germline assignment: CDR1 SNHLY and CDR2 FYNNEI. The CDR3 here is CASKGQGSANEQSF. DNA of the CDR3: TGTGCCAGCAAGGGACAGGGTTCCGCCAATGAGCAGTCCTTC.

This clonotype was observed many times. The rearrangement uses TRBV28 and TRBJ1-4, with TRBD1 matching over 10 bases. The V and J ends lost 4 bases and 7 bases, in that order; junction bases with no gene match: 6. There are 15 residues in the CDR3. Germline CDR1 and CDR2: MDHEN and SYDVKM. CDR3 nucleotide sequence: TGTGCCAGCAGTTCAGGACAGGGGGGGAGTGAAAAACTGTTTTTT. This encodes CASSSGQGGSEKLFF. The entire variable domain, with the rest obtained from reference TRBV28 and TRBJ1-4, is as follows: DVKVTQSSRYLVKRTGEKVFLECVQDMDHENMFWYRQDPGLGLRLIYFSYDVKMKEKGDIPEGYSVSREKKERFSLILESASTNQTSMYLCASSSGQGGSEKLFFGSGTQLSVL.

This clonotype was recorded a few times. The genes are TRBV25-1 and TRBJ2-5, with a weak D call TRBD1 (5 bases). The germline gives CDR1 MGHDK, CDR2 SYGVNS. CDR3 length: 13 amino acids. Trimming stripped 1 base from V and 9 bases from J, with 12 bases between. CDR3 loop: CASSESAQGAQYF. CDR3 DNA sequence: TGTGCCAGCAGTGAATCTGCCCAAGGGGCCCAGTACTTC.

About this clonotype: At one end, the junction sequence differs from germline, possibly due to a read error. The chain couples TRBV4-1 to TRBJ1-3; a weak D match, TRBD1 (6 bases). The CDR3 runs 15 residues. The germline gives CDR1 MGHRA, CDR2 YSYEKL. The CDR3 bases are TGCGCCAGCTGCCAAGGGGGGGGCTCTGGAAACACCATATATTTT. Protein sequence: CASCQGGGSGNTIYF.

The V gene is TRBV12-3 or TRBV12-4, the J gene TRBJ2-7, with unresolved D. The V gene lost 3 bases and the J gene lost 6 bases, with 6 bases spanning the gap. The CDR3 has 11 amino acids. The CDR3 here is CASSFRAEQYF. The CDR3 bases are TGTGCCAGCAGTTTTCGGGCCGAGCAGTACTTC.

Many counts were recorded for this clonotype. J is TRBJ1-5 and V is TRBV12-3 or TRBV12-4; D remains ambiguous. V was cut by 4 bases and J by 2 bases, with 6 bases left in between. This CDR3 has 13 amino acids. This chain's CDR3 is CASSSSGNQPQHF. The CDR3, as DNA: TGTGCCAGCAGTTCGAGTGGCAATCAGCCCCAGCATTTT.

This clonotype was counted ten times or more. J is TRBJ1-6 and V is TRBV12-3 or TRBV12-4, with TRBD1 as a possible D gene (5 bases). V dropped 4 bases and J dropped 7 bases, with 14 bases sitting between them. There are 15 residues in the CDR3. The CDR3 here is CASSSAGTGNSPLHF. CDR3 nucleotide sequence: TGTGCCAGCAGTTCCGCCGGGACGGGAAATTCACCCCTCCACTTT.

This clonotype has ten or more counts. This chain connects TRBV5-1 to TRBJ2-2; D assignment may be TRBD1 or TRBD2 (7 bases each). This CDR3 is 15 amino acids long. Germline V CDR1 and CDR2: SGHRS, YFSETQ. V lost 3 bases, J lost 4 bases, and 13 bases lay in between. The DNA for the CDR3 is TGCGCCAGCAGCTCAACAGGGGAGGGCACCGGGGAGCTGTTTTTT. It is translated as CASSSTGEGTGELFF.

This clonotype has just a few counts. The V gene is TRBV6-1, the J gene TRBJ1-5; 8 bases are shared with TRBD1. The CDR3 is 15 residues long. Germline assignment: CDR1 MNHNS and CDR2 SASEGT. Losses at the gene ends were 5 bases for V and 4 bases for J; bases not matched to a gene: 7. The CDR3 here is CASSYTGGGNQPQHF. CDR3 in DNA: TGTGCCAGCAGTTATACAGGGGGAGGGAATCAGCCCCAGCATTTT.

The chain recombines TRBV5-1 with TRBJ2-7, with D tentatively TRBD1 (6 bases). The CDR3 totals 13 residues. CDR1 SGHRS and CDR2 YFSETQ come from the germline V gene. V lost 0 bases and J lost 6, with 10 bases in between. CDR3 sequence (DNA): TGCGCCAGCAGCTTGGGGGGACAATCCGAGCAGTACTTC. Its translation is CASSLGGQSEQYF. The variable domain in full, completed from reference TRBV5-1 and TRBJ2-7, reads KAGVTQTPRYLIKTRGQQVTLSCSPISGHRSVSWYQQTPGQGLQFLFEYFSETQRNKGNFPGRFSGRQFSNSRSEMNVSTLELGDSALYLCASSLGGQSEQYFGPGTRLTVT.

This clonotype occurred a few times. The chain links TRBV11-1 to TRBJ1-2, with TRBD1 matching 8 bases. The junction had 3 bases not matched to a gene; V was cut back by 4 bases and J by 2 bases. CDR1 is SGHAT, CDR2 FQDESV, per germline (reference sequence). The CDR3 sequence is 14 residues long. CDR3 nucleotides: TGTGCCAGCAGCTCGGACAGGGTAAACTATGGCTACACCTTC. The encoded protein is CASSSDRVNYGYTF.

The CDR3 protein is CASSGRGYNQPQHF. The CDR3 coding sequence is TGTGCCAGCAGTGGCCGGGGCTACAATCAGCCCCAGCATTTT. The chain is built from TRBV6-1 and TRBJ1-5, with D perhaps TRBD1 (5 bases). Deletions cut 4 bases from V and 3 bases from J, with 10 bases between. There are 14 residues in the CDR3. The germline CDR1 and CDR2 sequences are MNHNS and SASEGT.

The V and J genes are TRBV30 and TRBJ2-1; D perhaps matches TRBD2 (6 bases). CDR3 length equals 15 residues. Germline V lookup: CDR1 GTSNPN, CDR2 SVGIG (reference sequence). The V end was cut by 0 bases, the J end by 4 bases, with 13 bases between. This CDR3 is CAWSVRGTFYNEQFF. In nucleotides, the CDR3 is TGTGCCTGGAGTGTACGGGGGACCTTTTACAATGAGCAGTTCTTC.

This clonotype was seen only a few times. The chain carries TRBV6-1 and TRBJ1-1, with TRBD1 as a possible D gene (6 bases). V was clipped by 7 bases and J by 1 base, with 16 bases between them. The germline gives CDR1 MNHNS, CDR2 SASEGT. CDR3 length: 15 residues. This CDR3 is CASIPAAGQNTEAFF. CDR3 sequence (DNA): TGTGCCAGCATTCCGGCGGCGGGACAGAACACTGAAGCTTTCTTT.

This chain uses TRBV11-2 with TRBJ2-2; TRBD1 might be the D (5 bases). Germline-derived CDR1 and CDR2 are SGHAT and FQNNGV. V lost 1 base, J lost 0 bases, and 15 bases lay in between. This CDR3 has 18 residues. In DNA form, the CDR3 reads TGTGCCAGCAGCTTAGGGACACTCTTCGCAACGAACACCGGGGAGCTGTTTTTT. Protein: CASSLGTLFATNTGELFF.

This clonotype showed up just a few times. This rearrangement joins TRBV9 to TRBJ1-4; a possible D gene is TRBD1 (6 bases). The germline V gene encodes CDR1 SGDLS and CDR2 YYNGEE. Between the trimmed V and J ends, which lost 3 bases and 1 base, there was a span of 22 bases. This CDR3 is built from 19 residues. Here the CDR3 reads CASSGNRDNGLGTNEKLFF. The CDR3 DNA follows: TGTGCCAGCAGCGGAAACCGGGACAATGGCCTCGGAACTAATGAAAAACTGTTTTTT.

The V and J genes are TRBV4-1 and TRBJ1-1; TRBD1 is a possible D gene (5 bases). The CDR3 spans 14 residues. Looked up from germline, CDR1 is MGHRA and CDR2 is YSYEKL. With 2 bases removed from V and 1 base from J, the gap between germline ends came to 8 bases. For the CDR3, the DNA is TGCGCCAGCAGCCAACCCACAGGGAACACTGAAGCTTTCTTT. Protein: CASSQPTGNTEAFF.

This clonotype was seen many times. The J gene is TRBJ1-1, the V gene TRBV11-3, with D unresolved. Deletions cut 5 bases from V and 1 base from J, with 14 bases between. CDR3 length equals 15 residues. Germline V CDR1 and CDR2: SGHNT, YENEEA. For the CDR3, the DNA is TGTGCCAGCAGCCTAGGAAGGTTCGGGAACACTGAAGCTTTCTTT. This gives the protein CASSLGRFGNTEAFF. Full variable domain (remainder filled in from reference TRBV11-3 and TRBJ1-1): EAGVVQSPRYKIIEKKQPVAFWCNPISGHNTLYWYLQNLGQGPELLIRYENEEAVDDSQLPKDRFSAERLKGVDSTLKIQPAELGDSAVYLCASSLGRFGNTEAFFGQGTRLTVV.

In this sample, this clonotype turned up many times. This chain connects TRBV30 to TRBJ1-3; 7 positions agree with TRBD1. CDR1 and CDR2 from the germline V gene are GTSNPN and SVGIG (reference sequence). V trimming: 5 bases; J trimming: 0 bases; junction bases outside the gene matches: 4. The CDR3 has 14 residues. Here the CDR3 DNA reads TGTGCCTGGCGGGGACAGCTCTCTGGAAACACCATATATTTT. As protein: CAWRGQLSGNTIYF.

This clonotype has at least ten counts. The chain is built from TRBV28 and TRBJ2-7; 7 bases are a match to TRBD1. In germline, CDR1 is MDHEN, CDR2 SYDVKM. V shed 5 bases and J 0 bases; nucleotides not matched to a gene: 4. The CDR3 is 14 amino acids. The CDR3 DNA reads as TGTGCCAGCAGTCCGGGACAGAGCTCCTACGAGCAGTACTTC. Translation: CASSPGQSSYEQYF.

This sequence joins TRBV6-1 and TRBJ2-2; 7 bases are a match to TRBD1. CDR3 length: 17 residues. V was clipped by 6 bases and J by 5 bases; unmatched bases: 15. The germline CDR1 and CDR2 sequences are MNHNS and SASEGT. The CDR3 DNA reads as TGTGCCAGCAGAAAGACAGGGAACCATCTAGCTACCGGGGAGCTGTTTTTT. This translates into CASRKTGNHLATGELFF.